The 8 T cell receptor beta chains presented below share a single source sample, sequenced in a study of shared clonotypes between healthy human individuals. Assay: immunoSEQ multiplex PCR; the TCRdb copy retains only in-frame clones and omits some. Of a few million clones in the sample, over 85% were seen once. Material: naive CD4+ T cells sorted from blood. As to subset: CD45RA+ positively selected. The origin of the receptors is a young man in good health.

Comments on this clone: The sample holds other DNA sequences that translate to the same CDR3. CDR3 nucleotide sequence: TGCAGTGCAAGGAGGAACACTGAAGCTTTCTTT. Protein sequence: CSARRNTEAFF. This chain links TRBV20-1 with TRBJ1-1; D gene ambiguous. Germline V gene data show CDR1 as DFQATT and CDR2 as SNEGSKA (reference sequence). The CDR3 is 11 residues long. Between the trimmed V and J ends, which lost 6 bases and 1 base, there was a span of 6 bases.

Concerning this clone: Other nucleotide sequences from this sample produce the same CDR3. The CDR3 nucleotides read TGCGCCAGCAGCTTGGAAGGGACTAGCAAGGAGACCCAGTACTTC. Its translation: CASSLEGTSKETQYF. This chain links TRBV5-1 with TRBJ2-5; 9 positions match TRBD2. The length of the CDR3 is 15 residues. V dropped 0 bases and J dropped 5; count of bases not matched to a gene: 5. Germline-derived CDR1 and CDR2 are SGHRS and YFSETQ.

In nucleotides, the CDR3 is TGTGCCAGCAGCGGGAGGGCGCACACAGATACGCAGTATTTT. It is translated as CASSGRAHTDTQYF. This chain joins TRBV7-2 and TRBJ2-3, with 7 nucleotides matching TRBD2. V gave up 5 bases and J gave up 2 bases; unmatched junction bases: 4. The germline V gene has CDR1 SGHTA and CDR2 FQGNSA. The CDR3 runs to 14 residues.

In regard to this clone: At one end the junction does not follow the germline gene, possibly because of a read error. This chain links TRBV6-6 with TRBJ2-4; tentatively, D is TRBD1 (6 bases). Germline V gene sequence: CDR1 MNHNY, CDR2 SVGAGI (reference sequence). The CDR3 spans 14 residues. The CDR3 sequence is CASSYTITGNPVHF. The DNA of the CDR3 is TGTGCCAGCAGTTACACCATCACAGGGAACCCCGTCCACTTC.

The CDR3 loop reads CAWSVDRLGGMEQYF. The DNA of the CDR3 is TGTGCCTGGAGCGTAGACAGGCTTGGGGGGATGGAGCAGTACTTC. The chain has TRBV30 and TRBJ2-7, with D possibly called TRBD1 or TRBD2 (6 bases each). CDR3 length: 15 amino acids. V was trimmed by 3 bases and J by 7 bases, leaving 22 bases between them. Looked up from germline, CDR1 is GTSNPN and CDR2 is SVGIG (reference sequence).

This chain links TRBV28 with TRBJ1-4; tentative D call: TRBD1 (5 bases). The CDR3 is 15 residues long. Germline assignment: CDR1 MDHEN and CDR2 SYDVKM. V dropped 2 bases and J dropped 2 bases, with 9 bases sitting between them. The CDR3 protein is CASSLGGFTNEKLFF. For the CDR3, the DNA is TGTGCCAGCAGTTTAGGGGGGTTCACTAATGAAAAACTGTTTTTT.

This chain connects TRBV6-5 to TRBJ2-2; TRBD2 matches at 10 bases. This CDR3 comprises 15 residues. Germline-derived CDR1 and CDR2 are MNHEY and SVGAGI. J lost 6 bases, V lost 2 bases, and 3 bases had no gene match. The CDR3 loop reads CASSYELAGSGELFF. CDR3 bases: TGTGCCAGCAGTTACGAACTAGCGGGATCCGGGGAGCTGTTTTTT.

The chain links TRBV6-5 to TRBJ2-7; 9 bases align to TRBD2. The CDR3 consists of 14 residues. Per germline, CDR1 MNHEY and CDR2 SVGAGI. V lost 2 bases, J lost 4 bases, and 3 bases stayed unmatched. The CDR3 DNA is TGTGCCAGCAGTTACGGGACTAGCAAGTACGAGCAGTACTTC. It encodes CASSYGTSKYEQYF.